This T cell receptor (beta chain) is from a study of regulatory T cells in long-lasting Graves disease (dated by TCRdb to about 2021). For the study in its entirety: Persistent Graves' disease was defined as persistently positive TSH receptor autoantibodies together with antithyroid drug treatment for over 5 years. Persistent Graves' disease patients were compared with newly diagnosed Graves' disease patients by peripheral blood TCR sequencing and RNA sequencing. The study was conducted in China and was registered as a clinical trial. A total of some 35 samples underwent TCR sequencing, from around 13 patients with persistent Graves' disease and around 20 patients with newly diagnosed Graves' disease. On average, persistent Graves' disease patients in the clinical cohort had been on antithyroid drugs for approximately 10 years.

What the research found in general, with its limitations: Sequencing and analysis were limited to the TCR beta chain. More public clonotypes were shared among persistent patients (under 3,000) than among newly diagnosed patients (over 900). Persistent disease showed preferential use of TRBV28, TRBJ1-2 and TRBJ2-5, whereas newly diagnosed disease favored TRBV20-1 and TRBJ2-1. Compared with newly diagnosed patients, persistent Graves' disease patients had lower TCR Shannon entropy and fewer highly expanded clones, which suggests clonal expansion. Only peripheral blood was studied, because thyroid tissue, the primary lesion, was inaccessible. As a limitation, the authors acknowledged that the small sample size may reduce accuracy.

The library came from multiplex PCR. Sequencing was performed on an Illumina HiSeq 4000. TCR beta libraries were built with iRepertoire HTBI primers and Arm-PCR amplification of CDR3 regions. Before sequencing, the PCR products went through gel purification. Per the source publication's procedure: A total of some 65 TRBV and some 13 TRBJ segments were identified across samples and were used for gene usage analysis of CDR3 amino acid clonotypes. Filtered high-quality paired reads were merged into contigs using COPE and FqMerger. BLAST was used to align contigs to IMGT TRBV, TRBD and TRBJ reference genes, and CDR3 was defined according to IMGT. Any clonotype with a frequency above 0.1% was counted as a highly expanded clone. Repertoire diversity was measured by Shannon entropy, and V-J evenness by the Gini coefficient. Public clonotypes were defined as clonotypes shared by more than one individual. In-frame beta chains were kept once TCRdb had trimmed the public reads at Q25 with fastp and called clones with MiXCR. Records with the same CDR3 protein are collapsed into one entry carrying the most frequent genes and DNA. The V and J calls here are based on TCRdb, not the publication. Here the sample has hundreds of thousands of distinct CDR3 sequences; roughly 22% occur a single time. Over 10% of the sample lies in the top ten.

The sample holds a few counts of this clonotype. Its specific antigen is unknown. Base qualities were left out, and no much larger clone turns up one base away. Trimmed from V: 0 bases; trimmed from J: 4 bases; junction bases lacking a gene match: 5. For CDR1 and CDR2, the germline V gene (reference sequence) lists LGHDT and YNNKEL. The CDR3 goes from the cysteine to the phenylalanine over 16 residues. The only DNA kept is the CDR3, 48 bases in frame from the first base. The time point label, read with the paper, signifies: persistent/refractory GD, antithyroid drugs over 5 years with positive TRAb. For both TCR sequencing and RNA sequencing, RNA was extracted from PBMCs in TRIzol. The diagnosis of Graves' disease was made according to American Thyroid Association guidelines. Recruitment of patients was carried out at an endocrinology department in Xi'an, China. Each patient gave around 9.2 milliliters of peripheral blood, collected in an EDTA anticoagulant tube. PBMCs were isolated by Ficoll Paque Plus density gradient separation without further T cell sorting. An Agilent 2100 Bioanalyzer and agarose gel were used to check RNA quality, and a NanoDrop 2000 was used to measure RNA concentration.

The receptor comes from a female donor with Graves disease. The chain couples TRBV3-1 to TRBJ2-5, with 10 central nucleotides matching TRBD2. The sample in question was peripheral blood mononuclear cells (PBMCs), obtained when the disease was refractory, from a patient treated with antithyroid drugs. The sequenced DNA: TGTGCCAGCAGCCAAGAAATAGCTAGCGGGGGAGAGACCCAGTACTTC. Its coded protein is CASSQEIASGGETQYF.